This TCR beta chain appears in the sequencing data of a study of molecular identifiers for immune sequencing clone quantification. Previously published methods and listed TCR primers were used for the bulk TCR libraries. TCRdb re-analysed the PCR reads in MiXCR, keeping a single row per CDR3 protein. Here the sample spans 460,000 or so distinct CDR3 sequences, 20% to 25% being singletons. Germline V gene sequence: CDR1 GTSNPN, CDR2 SVGIG (reference sequence). The CDR3 is 12 residues long. Trimming shortened V by 3 bases and J by 3 bases, and 8 bases separated the two germline ends. Naive CD8 T cells underwent sorting with the CD8+CD4-CCR7+CD45RA+ definition.

V usage is TRBV30 and J usage is TRBJ1-1; a weak D match, TRBD1 (5 bases). This clonotype was sampled from a human donor in good health. Some libraries in this study had Jurkat cell RNA spiked in. The sample comprised naive CD8+ T cells from blood, with Jurkat cell RNA spiked in. Subset here: FACS-sorted CD8+CD4-CCR7+CD45RA+ naive T cells. The CDR3 DNA reads as TGTGCCTGGAGCACAGGTCACACTGAAGCTTTCTTT. Amino acids: CAWSTGHTEAFF.